Below, one T cell receptor (beta chain) is given with its context. The antigen remains undetermined. This sample stems from a study of OX40 agonist ivuxolimab in advanced cancers. Across the study: Enrollees could have had prior anti-PD-1, anti-PD-L1 or anti-CTLA-4 therapy, which about 40% had received. In three patients, partial responses were observed, one with hepatocellular carcinoma and two with cutaneous melanoma.

Study-level results: No antigen was identified for the clonally expanded peripheral T cells. Dose levels from 0.1 to 3.0 mg/kg saw CD4+ and CD8+ blood T cells expand clonally by week 6.

CDR3 length: 15 residues. Germline assignment: CDR1 MNHEY and CDR2 SVGAGI. V was pared by 5 bases and J by 7 bases, with 14 bases of the junction left unmatched. Assay: immunoSEQ multiplex PCR; the TCRdb copy retains only in-frame clones and omits some. The data contain some 74,000 clones, roughly 94% of them seen just once; the ten biggest clones take up over 9%. The sample in question was CD4+ or CD8+ T cells sorted from blood, obtained in a trial of the OX40 agonist ivuxolimab. The clonotype originates from an adult with an advanced solid tumor such as melanoma, head and neck, liver or kidney cancer. This sequence joins TRBV6-5 and TRBJ2-7; 7 bases are shared with TRBD2. In nucleotides, the CDR3 is TGTGCCAGCAGTAATCATCGGGAGAGAGCGGGGGAGCAGTACTTC. Translating it yields CASSNHRERAGEQYF.